These T cell receptor beta chains were read from a single sample in a study of cytomegalovirus exposure and HLA in healthy donors. Assay used: immunoSEQ multiplex PCR; TCRdb lists only in-frame clones, some missing. The sample lists approximately 86,000 clones, 65% to 80% seen once, with roughly 3% in the top ten. The sequencing input was PBMCs. These receptor sequences come from a man aged 35-49 years in good health and CMV-seronegative. Both conserved end residues are trimmed from each CDR3. Fields, in order: CDR3 length, D gene, V gene, CDR3 protein. D genes are given only for firm matches.

length: 9; D: NA; V: TRBV29-1; CDR3: SVSRSGEAF
length: 15; D: NA; V: TRBV28; CDR3: ASSLPPGLTGTYEQY
length: 13; D: TRBD1; V: TRBV5-1; CDR3: ASSFFQGGSTEAF
length: 14; D: TRBD1; V: TRBV27; CDR3: ASRGRWGQTNYGYT
length: 12; D: NA; V: TRBV5-6; CDR3: ASSLGSSGTEAF
length: 12; D: TRBD1; V: TRBV7-2; CDR3: ASSQTGAAGELF
length: 14; D: TRBD1; V: TRBV19; CDR3: ASILRDRASNTEAF
length: 13; D: NA; V: TRBV5-6; CDR3: ASSWDTGGYTEAF
length: 13; D: TRBD1; V: TRBV11-2; CDR3: ASSFASGTAYEQY
length: 16; D: NA; V: TRBV7-3; CDR3: ASSLLPTPREGNNEQF
length: 15; D: NA; V: TRBV27; CDR3: ASSPPLGGGLTGELF
length: 13; D: TRBD1; V: TRBV7-3; CDR3: ASSLKGTGESPLH
length: 15; D: NA; V: TRBV12-5; CDR3: ASGLVPVAGVNTEAF
length: 11; D: NA; V: TRBV5-1; CDR3: ASSLERGNEQF
length: 14; D: TRBD2; V: TRBV6-4; CDR3: ASSDSDSGFYNEQF
length: 11; D: TRBD1; V: TRBV7-9; CDR3: ASSLGDRDGYT
length: 12; D: NA; V: TRBV6-5; CDR3: ASSSTGTSYEQY
length: 11; D: TRBD1; V: TRBV18; CDR3: ASFTGVGNTQY
length: 14; D: TRBD1; V: TRBV7-8; CDR3: ASSPKRQGAQETQY
length: 13; D: TRBD1; V: TRBV5-4; CDR3: ASSLQQGGLAEAF
length: 12; D: NA; V: TRBV9; CDR3: ASSVASSGNTIY
length: 14; D: TRBD2; V: TRBV7-9; CDR3: ASSFSTGTSGGRLD
length: 11; D: TRBD1; V: TRBV10-3; CDR3: AIRGQGASPLH
length: 12; D: NA; V: TRBV6-5; CDR3: ASSYSDSFNEQF
length: 9; D: NA; V: TRBV19; CDR3: ASSIRDGYT
length: 13; D: TRBD2; V: TRBV2; CDR3: ASSVGGLAGDVEY
length: 6; D: NA; V: TRBV6-5; CDR3: ASSSEY
length: 11; D: NA; V: TRBV6-6; CDR3: ASSRVGNQPQH
length: 15; D: TRBD1; V: TRBV4-1; CDR3: ASSQALTQGAVYGYT
length: 12; D: TRBD2; V: TRBV27; CDR3: ASRLAGGRETQY
length: 10; D: NA; V: TRBV27; CDR3: ASSFRTSTEF
length: 12; D: NA; V: TRBV9; CDR3: ASSVDPANYGYT
length: 13; D: NA; V: TRBV9; CDR3: ASSPLVGGPDTQY
length: 13; D: TRBD1; V: TRBV5-4; CDR3: ASSLGQGAGNTIY
length: 13; D: NA; V: TRBV25-1; CDR3: ASSELGGDYNEQF
length: 13; D: NA; V: TRBV30; CDR3: AWSRVGLSNQPQH
length: 15; D: NA; V: TRBV7-3; CDR3: ASSPNPVGLNKNIQY
length: 10; D: NA; V: TRBV15; CDR3: ATSSLVETQY
length: 9; D: NA; V: TRBV20-1; CDR3: SASPEYEQY
length: 13; D: TRBD1; V: TRBV11-3; CDR3: ASSTRQGLNTEAF